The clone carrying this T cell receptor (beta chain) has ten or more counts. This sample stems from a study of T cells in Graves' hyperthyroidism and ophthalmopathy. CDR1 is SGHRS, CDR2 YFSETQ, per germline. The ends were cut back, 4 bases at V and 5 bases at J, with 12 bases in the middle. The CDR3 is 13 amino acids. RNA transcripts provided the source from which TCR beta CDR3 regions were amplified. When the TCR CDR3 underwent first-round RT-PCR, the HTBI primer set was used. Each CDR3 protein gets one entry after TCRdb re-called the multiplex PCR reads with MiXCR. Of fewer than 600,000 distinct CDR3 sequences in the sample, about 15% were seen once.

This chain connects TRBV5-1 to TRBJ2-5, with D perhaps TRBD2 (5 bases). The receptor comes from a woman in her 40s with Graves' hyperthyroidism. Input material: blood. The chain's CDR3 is CASSLRAGETQYF. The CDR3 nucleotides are TGCGCCAGCAGCCTGAGGGCCGGGGAGACCCAGTACTTC.